This T cell receptor (beta chain) was captured by sequencing in a study of blood T cell repertoires in COVID-19. Study-level information: Sites across the United States, Italy and Spain contributed samples from acute and convalescent COVID-19. In each case, the material was cDNA or gDNA derived from T cells, B-cell-depleted T cells, or PBMCs.

This CDR3 contains 15 residues. Germline CDR1 SGDLS, CDR2 YYNGEE. The V end was cut by 3 bases, the J end by 8 bases, with 20 bases between. Methods used by the authors: For nucleated cells, counts were estimated from reference gene primer amplification. Data came from immunoSEQ multiplex PCR; TCRdb stores just in-frame clones and leaves some out. V and J calls and clone size are given by that table; D and trimming were obtained from the DNA. The sample lists some 270,000 clones; roughly nine tenths were seen once. The chain couples TRBV9 to TRBJ1-2; no definite D call. The sequenced material came from peripheral blood. This clonotype was sampled from a woman in her thirties or forties who had recovered from COVID-19. The CDR3 DNA reads as TGTGCCAGCAGCGCGGGATTGGCGGCTAAAAGGGGCTACACCTTC. It encodes CASSAGLAAKRGYTF.